This T cell receptor beta chain was recorded in a study of cytotoxic CD8 clonotypes in ibrutinib-treated CLL. Overall study context: It was after a median about twelve months of treatment, range 6 to 36, that response samples were taken.

The junction had 1 base not matched to a gene; V was cut back by 3 bases and J by 0 bases. The CDR3 extends over 13 amino acids. CDR1 is GTSNPN and CDR2 is SVGIG in the germline V gene (reference sequence). The planned depth of sequencing spanned 1 in 200,000 to 1 in 1 million T cells. Only in-frame clones appear in the TCRdb table, and some are missing; sequencing was by immunoSEQ multiplex PCR. This table holds hundreds of thousands of clones, 70% found once. The sequences come from PBMCs, collected after 24 months of ibrutinib treatment. This clonotype was sampled from a human donor with chronic lymphocytic leukemia. The chain joins TRBV30 to TRBJ1-1; 7 bases agree with TRBD1. Here the CDR3 DNA reads TGTGCCTGGAGGACAGGGATGAACACTGAAGCTTTCTTT. The encoded protein is CAWRTGMNTEAFF. The complete variable domain, with remaining parts taken from reference TRBV30 and TRBJ1-1, reads SQTIHQWPATLVQPVGSPLSLECTVEGTSNPNLYWYRQAAGRGLQLLFYSVGIGQISSEVPQNLSASRPQDRQFILSSKKLLLSDSGFYLCAWRTGMNTEAFFGQGTRLTVV.